Below, 13 T cell receptor beta chains from the same sample are listed, as sequenced in a study of Ad26.COV2.S vaccination and SARS-CoV-2 variants. The treatment was: about 20 received Ad26.COV2.S at low or high dose, single or two shots; several received placebo; per-sample allocation not given. After the first vaccine or placebo injection, samples were drawn on day 63. The table came from immunoSEQ multiplex PCR; TCRdb's copy has only in-frame clones and leaves some out. The profile shows around 300,000 clones, about 86% of them singletons. Sequencing was performed on peripheral blood, taken in a trial of Ad26.COV2.S vaccine versus placebo. The origin of the receptors is a person between 18 and 60 years old who received the Ad26.COV2.S COVID-19 vaccine or a placebo.

The chain couples TRBV7-3 to TRBJ2-1; TRBD1 is a possible D gene (6 bases). The CDR3 sequence is 15 residues long. Germline CDR1 and CDR2: SGHTA and FQGTGA. V was pared by 3 bases and J by 8 bases, with 17 bases between. DNA for the CDR3: TGTGCCAGCAGCTTGGGCACAGGGCCTTTAGATGAGCAGTTCTTC. Protein: CASSLGTGPLDEQFF.

The rearrangement joins TRBV4-3 to TRBJ2-1; no firm D call. Germline loops: CDR1 LGHNA, CDR2 YSLEER. V dropped 2 bases and J dropped 4 bases, with 9 bases sitting between them. This CDR3 is 14 amino acids long. This CDR3 is CASSQSQGYNEQFF. Here the CDR3 DNA reads TGCGCCAGCAGCCAAAGTCAAGGTTACAATGAGCAGTTCTTC.

The chain is built from TRBV28 and TRBJ1-5; 7 nucleotides agree with TRBD1. The CDR3 sequence is 13 residues long. The V and J ends lost 11 bases and 3 bases, in that order; junction bases with no gene match: 7. Germline values: CDR1 MDHEN, CDR2 SYDVKM. In nucleotides, the CDR3 is TGTGCCGGCGGGACAGTCTACAATCAGCCCCAGCATTTT. This sequence encodes CAGGTVYNQPQHF.

About this clone: The same CDR3 can be traced to other DNA sequences in this sample. DNA for the CDR3: TGTGCCAGCAGCTTCGGGGGGAGCACAGATACGCAGTATTTT. Translating gives CASSFGGSTDTQYF. V and J are TRBV7-2 and TRBJ2-3; 7 bases agree with TRBD2. The trim removed 3 bases at V and 0 bases at J, leaving 0 bases unmatched. This CDR3 is built from 14 residues. Germline loops: CDR1 SGHTA, CDR2 FQGNSA.

The V gene is TRBV3-1 (or the pseudogene TRBV3-2), the J gene TRBJ2-2, with TRBD1 as a possible D gene (5 bases). V dropped 1 base and J dropped 2 bases, with 11 bases sitting between them. Germline lookup yields CDR1 LGHDT and CDR2 YNNKEL (reference sequence). This CDR3 is 16 amino acids long. The CDR3 loop reads CASSQGSRVNTGELFF. As DNA, the CDR3 is TGTGCCAGCAGCCAAGGAAGCAGGGTTAACACCGGGGAGCTGTTTTTT.

The chain carries TRBV19 and TRBJ1-2; D perhaps matches TRBD1 (5 bases). Germline V gene sequence: CDR1 LNHDA, CDR2 SQIVND (reference sequence). The CDR3 is 14 residues long. V was trimmed by 4 bases and J by 3 bases, leaving 12 bases between them. CDR3 DNA sequence: TGTGCCAGTAGTACAGGGTATTTCGACTATGGCTACACCTTC. It codes for CASSTGYFDYGYTF.

CDR3 region: CASSGQMIYGYTF. CDR3 nucleotide sequence: TGTGCCAGCAGCGGACAGATGATCTATGGCTACACCTTC. The gene calls are TRBV6-5 and TRBJ1-2, with D possibly matching TRBD1 (6 bases). CDR3 length equals 13 residues. Germline loops: CDR1 MNHEY, CDR2 SVGAGI. The V and J ends lost 6 bases and 4 bases respectively, with 12 bases between them.

This clone appeared a few times. This chain links TRBV19 with TRBJ2-3, with 8 nucleotides matching TRBD2. The CDR3 length is 15 residues. The germline V gene encodes CDR1 LNHDA and CDR2 SQIVND (reference sequence). V lost 5 bases to trimming and J lost 4 bases; unmatched junction nucleotides: 8. Here the CDR3 reads CASSPRAGGSDTQYF. Written as DNA, the CDR3 is TGTGCCAGTAGTCCACGCGCGGGGGGTTCAGATACGCAGTATTTT.

CDR3 in DNA: TGTGCCAGCAGCGAGAGGACTAGCGGGAACACAGATACGCAGTATTTT. The encoded protein is CASSERTSGNTDTQYF. The V and J genes are TRBV4-2 and TRBJ2-3, with 12 bases lining up with TRBD2. The V gene end was trimmed by 5 bases and the J gene end by 2 bases; junction bases not matched to a gene: 5. This CDR3 comprises 16 residues. Germline V gives CDR1 LGHNA, CDR2 YNFKEQ.

The genes are TRBV5-1 and TRBJ2-1; D perhaps matches TRBD1 (6 bases). The V end lost 4 bases, the J end lost 7 bases, and 12 bases lay between the germline ends. Germline values: CDR1 SGHRS, CDR2 YFSETQ. The CDR3 is 13 residues long. The CDR3 loop reads CASSTGQRNEQFF. The DNA for the CDR3 is TGCGCCAGCAGCACCGGACAGAGGAATGAGCAGTTCTTC.

The chain recombines TRBV5-4 with TRBJ1-1; possibly TRBD1 for D (5 bases). The CDR3 extends over 13 amino acids. Germline V gene data show CDR1 as SGHNT and CDR2 as YYREEE (reference sequence). V was clipped by 4 bases and J by 1 base, with 8 bases between them. CDR3 DNA: TGTGCCAGCAGCCTCAGGGCGAACACTGAAGCTTTCTTT. This sequence encodes CASSLRANTEAFF.

This clone appeared a single time. The chain couples TRBV10-1 to TRBJ2-3; a weak D match, TRBD1 (6 bases). The CDR3 runs 14 residues. V was pared by 5 bases and J by 5 bases, with 14 bases between. The V gene's germline CDR1 is WNHNN and CDR2 SYGVQD (reference sequence). Here the CDR3 reads CASSKSRGGDTQYF. The CDR3 region has the DNA TGCGCCAGCAGTAAGAGCAGGGGTGGAGATACGCAGTATTTT.

The chain recombines TRBV25-1 with TRBJ2-7, with TRBD1 matching over 7 bases. The CDR3 has 15 amino acids. V shed 1 base, J shed 2 bases, and the junction held 5 bases outside the gene matches. Germline CDR1 reads MGHDK; CDR2 reads SYGVNS. This CDR3 is CASSESNRGAYEQYF. As DNA, the CDR3 is TGTGCCAGCAGTGAATCGAACAGGGGCGCCTACGAGCAGTACTTC.